The sequence of this T cell receptor beta chain was determined in a study of T cell repertoires in cytomegalovirus infection (dated by TCRdb to 2018 to 2020). In terms of the full investigation: Because public TCR beta signatures pointed to carriage of CMV infection together with the matching HLA type, the HLA type of each donor mattered for the analysis. Study-level results and caveats: In both this cohort and an independent approximately 370-donor cohort, the cumulative frequency of public TCR beta family members distinguished carriers of CMV infection plus the relevant HLA type. The ex vivo response was dominated by HLA-C-restricted CMV-specific TCR beta clonotypes, which also provided the single most frequent clonotype in two of eight donors.

Via the germline V gene, CDR1 is SGHTA and CDR2 FQGNSA. At the junction V is shortened by 1 base and J by 4 bases, with 16 bases in between. The CDR3 goes from the cysteine to the phenylalanine over 16 residues. The retained sequence is limited to the CDR3, 48 bases, with the frame set at the first base. The listed sequencing device is Illumina HiSeq 1500. TCRdb reanalyzed the raw reads on its own, using fastp at Q25 for trimming and MiXCR for clone calling, and kept in-frame beta chains. Every entry covers one CDR3 protein and lists the most common genes and DNA from its rows. The sample yields approximately 250,000 distinct CDR3 sequences; 22% were counted once. Over 15% of the sample is held by the ten biggest clonotypes. This clonotype has ten or more counts. Its antigen is still unknown. The input lacks base qualities; no much larger clone sits a single base away.

What was sequenced was CD8+ T cells from PBMCs. This clonotype was obtained from a human donor in good health (CMV status not recorded). Some clones in this sample may be carry-over from other donors' samples. The chain is encoded by TRBV7-2 joined to TRBJ1-2; the D gene is possibly TRBD1, with 5 bases matching. CDR3 loop: CASSLVPTEPSYGYTF. Read as DNA, the sequence is TGTGCCAGCAGCTTAGTTCCGACAGAGCCCTCCTATGGCTACACCTTC.